This T cell receptor beta chain comes out of a study of cytomegalovirus exposure and HLA in healthy donors. Overall study: The approximately 110 validation repertoires used a platform that matched the one used for the approximately 620 first-cohort repertoires, as a later analysis reported.

V gave up 5 bases and J gave up 0 bases; unmatched junction bases: 9. The length of the CDR3 is 17 residues. Germline loops: CDR1 SGHVS, CDR2 FQNEAQ. A word on this clone: The antigen is unknown.

Study-wide results and limits: That first-cohort TCR clusters tended to co-occur in the approximately 110 validation repertoires was found in a later analysis. According to reports, the classifier identified cytomegalovirus status with high specificity and sensitivity.

Method: immunoSEQ multiplex PCR; TCRdb's copy keeps in-frame clones and lacks some. The sample includes 110,000 to 150,000 clones, 85% to 90% of them seen just once. Sample: PBMCs. The rearrangement links TRBV7-8 to TRBJ2-1, with 8 bases lining up with TRBD2. This receptor was identified in a woman aged 25 to 39 in good health and CMV-seropositive. The CDR3 here is CASSEKIAGSSYNEQFF. In nucleotides, the CDR3 is TGTGCCAGCAGCGAAAAGATAGCGGGGAGCTCCTACAATGAGCAGTTCTTC.